This T cell receptor beta chain derives from a study of blood T cell repertoires in COVID-19. Study at large: There were acute and convalescent COVID-19 samples, and they came from the United States, Italy and Spain. Sources were T cells, B-cell-depleted T cells, or PBMCs; the material itself was cDNA or gDNA.

Measured with immunoSEQ multiplex PCR; TCRdb has only the in-frame clones, and not every one. The sample includes under 250,000 clones, 80% to 90% of them seen just once. V was cut by 3 bases and J by 0 bases, with 8 bases left in between. CDR3 length: 15 amino acids. Germline CDR1 SGHNT, CDR2 YENEEA. Sequencing input: peripheral blood. The V call is TRBV11-3, the J call TRBJ2-2, with unresolved D. The TCR was taken from a man between 60 and 75 years old with acute or convalescent COVID-19. The CDR3 reads CASSFHRSNTGELFF. Written as DNA, the CDR3 is TGTGCCAGCAGCTTCCACAGATCGAACACCGGGGAGCTGTTTTTT.